These T cell receptor beta chains were read from a single sample in a study of cytomegalovirus exposure and HLA in healthy donors. TCRdb's table, derived via immunoSEQ multiplex PCR, lists solely in-frame clones and lacks some. Recorded for this sample: 65,000 to 80,000 clones. The source material was PBMCs. Source of these receptors: a female donor in good health and CMV-seropositive. CDR3s include the opening cysteine and the closing phenylalanine or tryptophan. Fields, in order: J gene, V gene, D gene, CDR3 protein, CDR3 DNA. A D gene is named only where the DNA matches it firmly.

j_gene: TRBJ1-4
v_gene: TRBV4-2
d_gene: TRBD1
CDR3aa: CASSQPGGNNEKLFF
CDR3nt: TGTGCCAGCAGCCAGCCAGGGGGGAATAATGAAAAACTGTTTTTT

j_gene: TRBJ2-7
v_gene: TRBV4-3
d_gene: TRBD1
CDR3aa: CASSHSPPGQGAYEQYF
CDR3nt: TGCGCCAGCAGCCACTCCCCGCCGGGACAGGGGGCCTACGAGCAGTACTTC

j_gene: TRBJ2-1
v_gene: TRBV6-4
d_gene: .
CDR3aa: CASSDSQGGVGEQFF
CDR3nt: TGTGCCAGCAGTGACTCCCAGGGGGGTGTAGGTGAGCAGTTCTTC

j_gene: TRBJ2-1
v_gene: TRBV6-5
d_gene: TRBD2
CDR3aa: CASRIAGGSYNEQFF
CDR3nt: TGTGCCAGCAGAATAGCGGGGGGCTCCTACAATGAGCAGTTCTTC

j_gene: TRBJ2-2
v_gene: TRBV30
d_gene: TRBD2
CDR3aa: CAGRGVAGEGDTGELFF
CDR3nt: TGTGCCGGACGAGGGGTAGCGGGGGAGGGGGACACCGGGGAGCTGTTTTTT

j_gene: TRBJ1-2
v_gene: TRBV7-8
d_gene: .
CDR3aa: CASSLGGLDYGYTF
CDR3nt: TGTGCCAGCAGCTTAGGGGGCTTGGACTATGGCTACACCTTC

j_gene: TRBJ2-5
v_gene: TRBV7-7
d_gene: TRBD2
CDR3aa: CASSLTSGRRMETQYF
CDR3nt: TGTGCTAGCAGCTTGACTAGCGGGAGACGTATGGAGACCCAGTACTTC

j_gene: TRBJ1-2
v_gene: TRBV7-2
d_gene: .
CDR3aa: CASSLRGTSYGYTF
CDR3nt: TGTGCCAGCAGCTTAAGGGGGACCTCCTATGGCTACACCTTC

j_gene: TRBJ2-7
v_gene: TRBV4-1
d_gene: TRBD2
CDR3aa: CASSPPGLTIYEQYF
CDR3nt: TGCGCCAGCAGCCCCCCGGGACTAACGATTTACGAGCAGTACTTC

j_gene: TRBJ2-7
v_gene: TRBV29-1
d_gene: TRBD2
CDR3aa: CSVAMSGGAYEQYF
CDR3nt: TGCAGCGTCGCCATGAGCGGGGGGGCCTACGAGCAGTACTTC

j_gene: TRBJ2-7
v_gene: TRBV7-9
d_gene: TRBD1
CDR3aa: CASSLITTGGSYEQYF
CDR3nt: TGTGCCAGCAGCTTAATAACGACAGGGGGCTCCTACGAGCAGTACTTC

j_gene: TRBJ2-1
v_gene: TRBV19
d_gene: .
CDR3aa: CASSGENGRSYNEQFF
CDR3nt: TGTGCCAGTAGTGGGGAGAACGGACGATCCTACAATGAGCAGTTCTTC

j_gene: TRBJ1-5
v_gene: TRBV6-5
d_gene: .
CDR3aa: CASKIFEYSNQPQHF
CDR3nt: TGTGCCAGCAAAATTTTCGAGTATAGCAATCAGCCCCAGCATTTT

j_gene: TRBJ2-1
v_gene: TRBV29-1
d_gene: .
CDR3aa: CSVDTGPNEQFF
CDR3nt: TGCAGCGTTGATACAGGCCCCAATGAGCAGTTCTTC

j_gene: TRBJ2-7
v_gene: TRBV4-2
d_gene: TRBD2
CDR3aa: CASSQDGAGGDYEQYF
CDR3nt: TGTGCCAGCAGCCAAGATGGGGCGGGAGGAGACTACGAGCAGTACTTC

j_gene: TRBJ2-1
v_gene: TRBV5-1
d_gene: .
CDR3aa: CASSLAGGTSSGSYNEQFF
CDR3nt: TGCGCCAGCAGCTTGGCCGGGGGGACATCCAGTGGCTCCTACAATGAGCAGTTCTTC

j_gene: TRBJ2-5
v_gene: TRBV7-9
d_gene: .
CDR3aa: CASSRKETQYF
CDR3nt: TGTGCCAGCAGCCGTAAAGAGACCCAGTACTTC

j_gene: TRBJ1-2
v_gene: TRBV2
d_gene: TRBD1
CDR3aa: CASTQDRGGGYTF
CDR3nt: TGTGCCAGCACCCAGGACAGGGGCGGTGGCTACACCTTC

j_gene: TRBJ2-7
v_gene: TRBV10-3
d_gene: TRBD2
CDR3aa: CAISEPGTRIYEQYF
CDR3nt: TGTGCCATCAGTGAGCCGGGGACTAGAATCTACGAGCAGTACTTC

j_gene: TRBJ2-3
v_gene: TRBV2
d_gene: TRBD2
CDR3aa: CASSEASASGGQDTQYF
CDR3nt: TGTGCCAGCAGTGAAGCGTCTGCAAGCGGGGGGCAAGATACGCAGTATTTT

j_gene: TRBJ2-1
v_gene: TRBV7-6
d_gene: TRBD2
CDR3aa: CASSLTSGSYSYNEQFF
CDR3nt: TGTGCCAGCAGCTTGACTAGCGGGAGTTACTCCTACAATGAGCAGTTCTTC

j_gene: TRBJ1-1
v_gene: TRBV7-8
d_gene: .
CDR3aa: CASSPENTEAFF
CDR3nt: TGTGCCAGCAGCCCAGAGAACACTGAAGCTTTCTTT

j_gene: TRBJ2-5
v_gene: TRBV18
d_gene: TRBD1
CDR3aa: CASSPPPGGETQYF
CDR3nt: TGTGCCAGCTCACCACCTCCAGGGGGAGAGACCCAGTACTTC

j_gene: TRBJ1-1
v_gene: TRBV28
d_gene: .
CDR3aa: CASSLVAGTEAFF
CDR3nt: TGTGCCAGCAGTTTGGTCGCGGGCACTGAAGCTTTCTTT

j_gene: TRBJ2-5
v_gene: TRBV28
d_gene: .
CDR3aa: CASSVDWRQETQYF
CDR3nt: TGTGCCAGCAGTGTTGACTGGCGGCAAGAGACCCAGTACTTC

j_gene: TRBJ2-7
v_gene: TRBV11-2
d_gene: .
CDR3aa: CASSLDQGFLGYEQYF
CDR3nt: TGTGCCAGCAGCTTGGACCAGGGATTCCTAGGCTACGAGCAGTACTTC

j_gene: TRBJ2-7
v_gene: TRBV9
d_gene: TRBD2
CDR3aa: CASSIGTSGAYEQYF
CDR3nt: TGTGCCAGCAGCATCGGGACTAGCGGGGCCTACGAGCAGTACTTC

j_gene: TRBJ2-7
v_gene: TRBV10-3
d_gene: TRBD1
CDR3aa: CAISQTDRGSEEQYF
CDR3nt: TGTGCCATCAGCCAAACTGACAGGGGTAGTGAGGAGCAGTACTTC

j_gene: TRBJ2-1
v_gene: TRBV4-1
d_gene: .
CDR3aa: CASSQDWVAVPSYNEQFF
CDR3nt: TGCGCCAGCAGCCAAGACTGGGTAGCGGTTCCCTCCTACAATGAGCAGTTCTTC

j_gene: TRBJ2-3
v_gene: TRBV30
d_gene: .
CDR3aa: CAWRQGSTDTQYF
CDR3nt: TGTGCCTGGAGACAGGGAAGCACAGATACGCAGTATTTT

j_gene: TRBJ2-2
v_gene: TRBV4-3
d_gene: .
CDR3aa: CASSQGSGNTGELFF
CDR3nt: TGCGCCAGCAGCCAAGGTTCGGGAAACACCGGGGAGCTGTTTTTT

j_gene: TRBJ2-1
v_gene: TRBV29-1
d_gene: TRBD1
CDR3aa: CSVDQGASYNEQFF
CDR3nt: TGCAGCGTTGATCAGGGGGCCTCCTACAATGAGCAGTTCTTC

j_gene: TRBJ1-6
v_gene: TRBV4-3
d_gene: .
CDR3aa: CASSQGQSNSPLHF
CDR3nt: TGCGCCAGCAGCCAAGGGCAGTCAAATTCACCCCTCCACTTT

j_gene: TRBJ1-1
v_gene: TRBV6-1
d_gene: .
CDR3aa: CASSEQSPPEAFF
CDR3nt: TGTGCCAGCAGTGAACAGTCGCCCCCCGAAGCTTTCTTT

j_gene: TRBJ1-3
v_gene: TRBV5-1
d_gene: .
CDR3aa: CASSLTIQGSGNTIYF
CDR3nt: TGCGCCAGCAGCTTAACAATACAGGGCTCTGGAAACACCATATATTTT

j_gene: TRBJ2-3
v_gene: TRBV30
d_gene: TRBD1
CDR3aa: CAWGTGWPDTQYF
CDR3nt: TGTGCCTGGGGGACAGGGTGGCCAGATACGCAGTATTTT

j_gene: TRBJ2-2
v_gene: TRBV4-2
d_gene: TRBD1
CDR3aa: CASSQDSGTVNTGELFF
CDR3nt: TGTGCCAGCAGCCAAGATTCGGGGACAGTGAACACCGGGGAGCTGTTTTTT

j_gene: TRBJ2-2
v_gene: TRBV9
d_gene: TRBD1
CDR3aa: CASSVSGTGSTGELFF
CDR3nt: TGTGCCAGCAGCGTATCCGGGACAGGGAGTACCGGGGAGCTGTTTTTT

j_gene: TRBJ2-3
v_gene: TRBV15
d_gene: TRBD2
CDR3aa: CATSRVGEWREFKDTQYF
CDR3nt: TGTGCCACCAGCAGAGTTGGGGAGTGGCGGGAGTTCAAAGATACGCAGTATTTT

j_gene: TRBJ1-1
v_gene: TRBV28
d_gene: .
CDR3aa: CASRKGGLNTEAFF
CDR3nt: TGTGCCAGCAGGAAAGGGGGTTTGAACACTGAAGCTTTCTTT